This TCR beta chain is drawn from a study of T cell responses to AZD1222 COVID-19 vaccine. Libraries were prepared by immunoSEQ multiplex PCR; TCRdb keeps only in-frame clonotypes and omits some of them. The sample holds 150,000 to 200,000 clones, under 95% seen once. The CDR3 runs to 13 residues. Germline CDR1 is SGHDT and CDR2 is YYEEEE. Trimming took off 6 bases at V and 4 bases at J, with 13 bases between the two ends. It was second doses at about 4 or about 12 weeks that were pooled. The origin of this receptor is an adult who received the AZD1222 COVID-19 vaccine. The J gene is TRBJ1-2, the V gene TRBV5-6, with D hard to call. Sequenced material: peripheral blood, taken 28 days after the second AZD1222 dose. DNA of the CDR3: TGTGCCAGCAACCCAAGCGGGGTCTATGGCTACACCTTC. Its protein is CASNPSGVYGYTF.